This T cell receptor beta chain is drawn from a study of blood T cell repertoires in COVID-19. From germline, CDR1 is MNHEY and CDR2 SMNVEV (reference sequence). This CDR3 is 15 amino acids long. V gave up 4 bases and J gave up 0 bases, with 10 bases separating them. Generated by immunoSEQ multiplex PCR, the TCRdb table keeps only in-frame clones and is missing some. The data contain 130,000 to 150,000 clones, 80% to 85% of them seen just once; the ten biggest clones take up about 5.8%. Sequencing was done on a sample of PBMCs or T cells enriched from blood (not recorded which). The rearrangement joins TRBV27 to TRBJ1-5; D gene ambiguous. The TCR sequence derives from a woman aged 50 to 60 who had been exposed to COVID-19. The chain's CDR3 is CASSSLLASNQPQHF. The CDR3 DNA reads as TGTGCCAGCAGTTCTTTGTTGGCTAGCAATCAGCCCCAGCATTTT.